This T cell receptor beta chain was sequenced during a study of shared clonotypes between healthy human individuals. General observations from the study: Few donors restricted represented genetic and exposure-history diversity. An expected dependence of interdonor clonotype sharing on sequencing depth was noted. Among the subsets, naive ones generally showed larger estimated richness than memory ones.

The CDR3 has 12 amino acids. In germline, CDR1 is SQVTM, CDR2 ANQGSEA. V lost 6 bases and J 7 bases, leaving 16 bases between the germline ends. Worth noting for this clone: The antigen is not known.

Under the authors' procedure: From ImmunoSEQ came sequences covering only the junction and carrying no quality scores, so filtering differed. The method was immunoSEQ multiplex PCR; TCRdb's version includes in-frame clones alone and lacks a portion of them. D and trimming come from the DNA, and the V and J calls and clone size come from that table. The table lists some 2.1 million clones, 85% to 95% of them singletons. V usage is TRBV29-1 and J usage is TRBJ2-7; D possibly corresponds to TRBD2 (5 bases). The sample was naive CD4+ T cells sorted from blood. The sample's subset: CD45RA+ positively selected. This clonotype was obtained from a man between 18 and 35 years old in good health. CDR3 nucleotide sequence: TGCAGCGTCACGACTACCTCTCTTGAGCAGTACTTC. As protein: CSVTTTSLEQYF.